The text below deals with one TCR beta chain. This clone's antigen is unknown. Base qualities are missing; no much larger clone stands one base away. The Qiagen DNeasy Blood and Tissue Kit was used to extract total genomic DNA from the purified CD4+ T cells. Using immunoSEQ immunosequencing protocols, the TCRbeta CDR3 region, as defined by IMGT, was amplified and sequenced. The original methods were these. Preprocessing of raw sequence data for PCR and sequencing error correction was performed by the immunoSEQ service. After being loaded into the immunoSEQ Analyzer, the data underwent further analysis with VDJtools v1.0.7. The paired Wilcoxon signed-rank test was applied to assess differences between patients and controls. TCRdb took over this immuneACCESS table, retaining in-frame rearrangements with V and J assigned. Such tables are incomplete; in checked studies, under half of the missing clones stem from an unresolved V gene, and the remainder is unexplained. V, J and clone size derive from that table, while D and trimming were established from the DNA sequence. This sample lists about 21,000 clones; roughly 86% were detected once. Less than 0.6% of the sample belongs to the ten largest clones.

These data come from a study of untreated major depressive disorder (dated by TCRdb to 2017 to 2018). Context from the whole study: The study was a cross-sectional case-control comparison of T cell phenotype and TCR repertoire between antidepressant-free major depressive disorder patients and individually matched non-depressed controls. Points the paper makes about the study in general: For the sequencing comparisons, one-tailed planned tests were applied to only three preselected Vbeta families. Because of the strict matching and exclusion criteria, the study sample was comparatively small, which limits how generalizable the findings are.

Each depressed patient was pairwise matched to a non-depressed control for sex, age, current smoking status and body mass index. Every participant was of European descent. Controls had no current or lifetime mood disorder and scored 5 or less on the Quick Inventory of Depressive Symptoms-Self Report. Major medical conditions, Axis I/II comorbidities, regular medication or illicit drug use, and drinking over 100 g alcohol a week were all grounds for excluding any participant. From each participant, about 32 ml of peripheral blood was collected into EDTA tubes. Thawed PBMCs underwent magnetic negative selection with the BD IMag Human CD4 T Lymphocyte Enrichment Set to purify CD4+ T cells. A purity of roughly 96% was typically achieved with the CD4+ enrichment method, as confirmed by flow cytometry. A subgroup of a few case-control pairs, chosen blind to the chemokine receptor expression and flow-cytometric repertoire skewing results, underwent TCRbeta sequencing. Every blood sample was taken in the morning at 8:00 a.m., after which PBMCs were separated out using Ficoll-Hypaque gradient centrifugation. PBMCs were cryopreserved by gradual cooling to -80 degrees C and were kept in liquid nitrogen until assay.

What was sequenced was CD4+ T cells from PBMCs. This TCR was recovered from a woman in her thirties or forties in good health.

The sequence in DNA is TGTGCCAGCAGCCCCCGGCCTTCCTGTTCAGATACGCAGTATTTT. The encoded protein is CASSPRPSCSDTQYF. In this chain, TRBV7-3 is recombined with TRBJ2-3; too little of a D gene remains to name it. Taken from cysteine to phenylalanine, the CDR3 has 15 residues. The entry retains the CDR3 DNA only, 45 bases that are in frame from base 1. Trimming takes 5 bases from V and 4 bases from J, and the germline ends sit 16 bases apart. In the germline V gene, CDR1 corresponds to SGHTA and CDR2 to FQGTGA.